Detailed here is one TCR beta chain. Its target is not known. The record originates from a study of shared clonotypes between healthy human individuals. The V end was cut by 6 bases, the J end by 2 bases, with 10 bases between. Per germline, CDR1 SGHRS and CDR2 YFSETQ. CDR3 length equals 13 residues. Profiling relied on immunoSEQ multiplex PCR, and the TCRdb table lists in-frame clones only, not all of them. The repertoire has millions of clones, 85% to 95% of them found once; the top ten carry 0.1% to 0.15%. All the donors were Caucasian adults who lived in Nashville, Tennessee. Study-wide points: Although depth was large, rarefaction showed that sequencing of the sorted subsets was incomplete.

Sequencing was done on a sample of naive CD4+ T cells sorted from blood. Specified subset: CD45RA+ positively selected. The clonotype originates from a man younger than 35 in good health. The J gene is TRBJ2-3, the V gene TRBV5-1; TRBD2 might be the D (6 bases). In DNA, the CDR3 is TGCGCCAGCAATCGGGGGACCACAGATACGCAGTATTTT. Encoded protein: CASNRGTTDTQYF.